These 17 T cell receptor beta chains were all obtained from the same sample, sequenced in a study of T-cell reconstitution after alpha-beta-depleted transplantation in children. TCRbeta library construction was performed incorporating unique molecular identifiers. TCRdb processed the PCR reads anew with MiXCR; each CDR3 protein has one entry. The sample shows a few hundred thousand distinct CDR3 sequences, over 40% of them seen only once. The starting material was PBMCs, obtained before TCRalphabeta/CD19-depleted stem cell transplant. Every receptor here comes from a girl aged 2 to 10 with aplastic anemia, due to receive a stem cell transplant.

This chain uses TRBV12-3 or TRBV12-4 with TRBJ1-4, with D unclear. Trimming took off 5 bases at V and 8 bases at J, with 12 bases between the two ends. There are 13 residues in the CDR3. The CDR3 bases are TGTGCCAGCAGTAATACACCATTCGAAAAACTGTTTTTT. Translation: CASSNTPFEKLFF.

This clonotype was found once. The chain carries TRBV20-1 and TRBJ2-7; 8 bases are shared with TRBD2. Germline V gives CDR1 DFQATT, CDR2 SNEGSKA (reference sequence). The CDR3 runs 13 residues. V lost 5 bases to trimming and J lost 0 bases; unmatched junction nucleotides: 3. The DNA for the CDR3 is TGCAGTGCTGAGACTAGCGCCTCCTACGAGCAGTACTTC. Protein sequence: CSAETSASYEQYF.

In this sample, this clonotype turned up a few times. The V gene is TRBV7-9, the J gene TRBJ2-7; TRBD2 agrees at 9 bases. V dropped 0 bases and J dropped 11; count of bases not matched to a gene: 8. The CDR3 is made up of 14 amino acids. Germline loops: CDR1 SEHNR, CDR2 FQNEAQ (reference sequence). CDR3 region: CASSLARGGGPEYF. The DNA for the CDR3 is TGTGCCAGCAGCTTAGCGCGGGGGGGCGGACCGGAGTACTTC.

This clonotype appeared many times. This chain joins TRBV14 and TRBJ2-1; 7 nucleotides line up with TRBD2. This CDR3 contains 14 residues. The J segment lost 9 bases and the V segment lost 4 bases, leaving 9 bases of the junction unmatched. Germline-derived CDR1 and CDR2 are SGHDN and FVKESK. The CDR3 DNA reads TGTGCCAGCAGCCCCCTAGGGAGGGGAAGTGAGCAGTTCTTC. It specifies CASSPLGRGSEQFF.

V usage is TRBV30 and J usage is TRBJ1-1, with a tentative D call TRBD1 (6 bases). Germline CDR1 reads GTSNPN; CDR2 reads SVGIG (reference sequence). V was cut by 3 bases and J by 10 bases, with 12 bases left in between. The CDR3 has 11 residues. Here the CDR3 DNA reads TGTGCCTGGAGGGGGGCCCTAACAGCTTTCTTT. This gives the protein CAWRGALTAFF.

V is TRBV29-1 and J is TRBJ2-1; 10 bases are shared with TRBD2. Unmatched junction bases numbered 6, after V lost 7 bases and J lost 3 bases. CDR1 is SQVTM and CDR2 is ANQGSEA in the germline V gene. This CDR3 is built from 14 residues. As DNA, the CDR3 is TGCAGCGCTAGCGGGAGACCCCTCTACAATGAGCAGTTCTTC. It yields the protein CSASGRPLYNEQFF.

This clonotype turned up a few times. The chain combines TRBV5-5 with TRBJ2-3, with D perhaps given as TRBD1 or TRBD2 (5 bases each). Germline-derived CDR1 and CDR2 are SGHKS and YYEKEE (reference sequence). V was trimmed by 2 bases and J by 6 bases, leaving 16 bases between them. The CDR3 covers 15 residues. The CDR3 bases are TGTGCCAGCAGCTTCTTGAGGGGATCAGGGGATACGCAGTATTTT. It yields the protein CASSFLRGSGDTQYF.

The V and J genes are TRBV5-5 and TRBJ2-4; 7 bases are shared with TRBD1. This CDR3 is 18 amino acids long. Trimming took 3 bases from V and 0 from J; bases not matched to a gene: 12. Germline V lookup: CDR1 SGHKS, CDR2 YYEKEE (reference sequence). CDR3 DNA: TGTGCCAGCAGCTCCGAGGGGGCTCAGGTGGGAGCCAAAAACATTCAGTACTTC. This encodes CASSSEGAQVGAKNIQYF.

The V call is TRBV15, the J call TRBJ2-1, with TRBD2 matching 8 bases. Germline CDR1 reads LNHNV; CDR2 reads YYDKDF (reference sequence). Trimming took 5 bases from V and 1 from J; bases not matched to a gene: 4. The CDR3 is 15 amino acids. CDR3 DNA sequence: TGTGCCACCAGCTCCAGCGGGAGATCCTACAATGAGCAGTTCTTC. Protein product: CATSSSGRSYNEQFF.

This clonotype was recorded at least ten times. The chain recombines TRBV12-3 or TRBV12-4 with TRBJ2-1, with 10 positions matching TRBD2. The V gene end was trimmed by 8 bases and the J gene end by 5 bases; junction bases not matched to a gene: 9. This CDR3 contains 15 residues. DNA of the CDR3: TGTGCCAGCTCTCTAGCGGGAGAAGGGAACAATGAGCAGTTCTTC. Protein: CASSLAGEGNNEQFF.

The gene calls are TRBV20-1 and TRBJ2-3, with 14 bases matching TRBD2. The germline V gene encodes CDR1 DFQATT and CDR2 SNEGSKA (reference sequence). V lost 6 bases, J lost 2 bases, and 13 bases stayed unmatched. The CDR3 covers 18 residues. CDR3 nucleotide sequence: TGCAGTGCCACCCGACCGGGACTAGCGGGAGCGTCCACAGATACGCAGTATTTT. Protein sequence: CSATRPGLAGASTDTQYF.

This clonotype was observed at least ten times. V and J are TRBV9 and TRBJ2-7, with D tentatively TRBD1 (6 bases). The CDR3 sequence is 13 residues long. V lost 3 bases to trimming and J lost 4 bases, with 11 bases between them. Looked up from germline, CDR1 is SGDLS and CDR2 is YYNGEE. As DNA, the CDR3 is TGTGCCAGCAGCGAGGGGGTCGGATACGAGCAGTACTTC. Its protein product is CASSEGVGYEQYF.

This clonotype showed up just a few times. This rearrangement joins TRBV4-3 to TRBJ1-2; D ambiguous. The germline CDR1 and CDR2 sequences are LGHNA and YSLEER. CDR3 length: 17 residues. Trimming took 1 base from V and 2 from J, leaving 17 bases between them. The CDR3 DNA sequence: TGCGCCAGCAGCCAAGTAGGGCAGATATCTCGGAACTATGGCTACACCTTC. Its translation is CASSQVGQISRNYGYTF.

The chain is built from TRBV7-2 and TRBJ2-7; 13 bases align to TRBD2. CDR1 and CDR2 (germline): SGHTA, FQGNSA. The CDR3 is 16 residues long. The V gene end was trimmed by 0 bases and the J gene end by 3 bases; junction bases not matched to a gene: 2. The CDR3 protein is CASSLARTSGGYEQYF. The CDR3 DNA follows: TGTGCCAGCAGCTTAGCCCGGACTAGCGGGGGCTACGAGCAGTACTTC.

For this clonotype: A much larger clone is a single base away; this may be a read error. The chain recombines TRBV9 with TRBJ2-2; 8 bases match TRBD1. CDR1 is SGDLS and CDR2 is YYNGEE in the germline V gene. The CDR3 has 14 residues. The CDR3 nucleotides read TGTGCCAGCAGCCCGGACAGGGTGTCCGGGGAGATGTTTTTT. The encoded protein is CASSPDRVSGEMFF.

The chain links TRBV7-9 to TRBJ1-1; no clear D. Trimming took 5 bases from V and 3 from J, leaving 10 bases between them. Germline V gene sequence: CDR1 SEHNR, CDR2 FQNEAQ (reference sequence). CDR3 length equals 13 residues. The CDR3 region has the DNA TGTGCCAGCAGCCCGGCGGGTTACACTGAAGCTTTCTTT. Its translation: CASSPAGYTEAFF. Filled out from reference TRBV7-9 and TRBJ1-1, the complete variable domain reads DTGVSQNPRHKITKRGQNVTFRCDPISEHNRLYWYRQTLGQGPEFLTYFQNEAQLEKSRLLSDRFSAERPKGSFSTLEIQRTEQGDSAMYLCASSPAGYTEAFFGQGTRLTVV.

V gene TRBV9 combines with J gene TRBJ2-1; D is uncertain. The V end was cut by 0 bases, the J end by 6 bases, with 22 bases between. CDR3 length: 18 amino acids. CDR1 is SGDLS, CDR2 YYNGEE, per germline. CDR3 in amino acids: CASSVEGVPAKRANEQFF. Written as DNA, the CDR3 is TGTGCCAGCAGCGTAGAAGGTGTTCCGGCCAAACGGGCCAATGAGCAGTTCTTC.